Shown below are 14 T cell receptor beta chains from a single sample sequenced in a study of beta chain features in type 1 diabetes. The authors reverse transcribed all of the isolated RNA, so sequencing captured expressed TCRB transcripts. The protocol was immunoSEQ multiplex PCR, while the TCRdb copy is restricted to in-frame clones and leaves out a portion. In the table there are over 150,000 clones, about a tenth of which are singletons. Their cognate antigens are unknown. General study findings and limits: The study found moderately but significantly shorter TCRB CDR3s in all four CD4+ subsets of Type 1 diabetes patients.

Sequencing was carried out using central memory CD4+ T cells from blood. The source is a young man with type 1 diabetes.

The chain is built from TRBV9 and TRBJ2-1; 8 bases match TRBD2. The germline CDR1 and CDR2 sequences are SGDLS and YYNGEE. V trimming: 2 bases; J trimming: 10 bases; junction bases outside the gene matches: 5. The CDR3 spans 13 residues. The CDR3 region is CASSVGLAGEQFF. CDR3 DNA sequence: TGTGCCAGCAGCGTGGGGCTAGCGGGCGAGCAGTTCTTC.

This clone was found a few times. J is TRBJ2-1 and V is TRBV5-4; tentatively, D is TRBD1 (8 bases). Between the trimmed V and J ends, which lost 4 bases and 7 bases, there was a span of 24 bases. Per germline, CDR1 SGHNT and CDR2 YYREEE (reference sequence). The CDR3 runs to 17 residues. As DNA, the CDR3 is TGTGCCAGCAGCGTCGGGAGGCCGGGACAGGACCCTAATGAGCAGTTCTTC. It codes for CASSVGRPGQDPNEQFF.

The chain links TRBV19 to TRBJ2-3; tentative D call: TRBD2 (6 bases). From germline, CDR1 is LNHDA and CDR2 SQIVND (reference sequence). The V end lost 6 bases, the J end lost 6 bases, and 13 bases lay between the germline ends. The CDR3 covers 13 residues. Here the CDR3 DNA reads TGTGCCAGTAGCGCGACTAGTGCGGATACGCAGTATTTT. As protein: CASSATSADTQYF. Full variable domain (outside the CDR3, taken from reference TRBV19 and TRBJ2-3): DGGITQSPKYLFRKEGQNVTLSCEQNLNHDAMYWYRQDPGQGLRLIYYSQIVNDFQKGDIAEGYSVSREKKESFPLTVTSAQKNPTAFYLCASSATSADTQYFGPGTRLTVL.

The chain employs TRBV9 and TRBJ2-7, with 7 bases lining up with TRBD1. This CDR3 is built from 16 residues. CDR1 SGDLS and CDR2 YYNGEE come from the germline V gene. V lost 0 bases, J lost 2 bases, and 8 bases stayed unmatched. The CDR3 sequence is CASSVGGDRTPYEQYF. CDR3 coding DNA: TGTGCCAGCAGCGTAGGAGGGGACAGAACGCCCTACGAGCAGTACTTC.

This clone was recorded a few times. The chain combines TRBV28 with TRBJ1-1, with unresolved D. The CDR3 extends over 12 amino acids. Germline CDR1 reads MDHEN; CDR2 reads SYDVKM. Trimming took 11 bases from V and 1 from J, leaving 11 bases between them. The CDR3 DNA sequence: TGTGCCGGCAACTCAAGGAACACTGAAGCTTTCTTT. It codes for CAGNSRNTEAFF.

The chain's CDR3 is CASSGPGTGSRETQYF. In DNA, the CDR3 is TGTGCCAGCAGTGGGCCCGGGACAGGGTCTCGAGAGACCCAGTACTTC. The chain has TRBV6-4 and TRBJ2-5; TRBD1 agrees at 9 bases. V shed 4 bases, J shed 4 bases, and the junction held 10 bases outside the gene matches. CDR3 length: 16 amino acids. CDR1 and CDR2 from the germline V gene are MRHNA and SNTAGT.

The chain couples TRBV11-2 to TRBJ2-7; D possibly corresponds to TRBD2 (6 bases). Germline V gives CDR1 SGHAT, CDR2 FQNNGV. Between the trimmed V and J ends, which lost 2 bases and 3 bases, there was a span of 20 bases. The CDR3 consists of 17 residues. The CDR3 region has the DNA TGTGCCAGCAGCTTATGGACCCGGATAGCGGTCTTCTACGAGCAGTACTTC. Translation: CASSLWTRIAVFYEQYF. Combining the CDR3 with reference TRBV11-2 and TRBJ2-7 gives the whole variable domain EAGVAQSPRYKIIEKRQSVAFWCNPISGHATLYWYQQILGQGPKLLIQFQNNGVVDDSQLPKDRFSAERLKGVDSTLKIQPAKLEDSAVYLCASSLWTRIAVFYEQYFGPGTRLTVT.

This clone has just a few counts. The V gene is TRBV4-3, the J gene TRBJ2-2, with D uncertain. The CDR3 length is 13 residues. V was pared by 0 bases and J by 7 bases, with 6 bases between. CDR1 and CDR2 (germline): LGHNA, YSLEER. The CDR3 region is CASSQEYNGELFF. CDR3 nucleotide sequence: TGCGCCAGCAGCCAAGAGTATAACGGGGAGCTGTTTTTT.

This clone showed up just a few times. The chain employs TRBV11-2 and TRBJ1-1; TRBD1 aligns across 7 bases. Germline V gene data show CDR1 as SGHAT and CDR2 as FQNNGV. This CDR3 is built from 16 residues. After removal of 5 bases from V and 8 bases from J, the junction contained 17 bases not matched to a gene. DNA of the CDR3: TGTGCCAGCAGCCCATTGTCAGGGACAGCCAGAGGGGAAGCTTTCTTT. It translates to CASSPLSGTARGEAFF.

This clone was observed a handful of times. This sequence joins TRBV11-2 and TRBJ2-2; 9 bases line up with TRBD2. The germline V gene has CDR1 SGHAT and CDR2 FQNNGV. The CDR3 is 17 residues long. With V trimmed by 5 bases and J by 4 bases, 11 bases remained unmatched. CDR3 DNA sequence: TGTGCCAGCAGCCCCCGCGCGGGGCGGGAGGGCACCGGGGAGCTGTTTTTT. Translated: CASSPRAGREGTGELFF.

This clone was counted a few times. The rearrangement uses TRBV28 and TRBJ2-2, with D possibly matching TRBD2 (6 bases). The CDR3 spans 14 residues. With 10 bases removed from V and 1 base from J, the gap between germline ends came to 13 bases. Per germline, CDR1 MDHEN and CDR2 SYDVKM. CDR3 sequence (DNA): TGTGCCACCGCGGGGTCAATGAACACCGGGGAGCTGTTTTTT. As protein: CATAGSMNTGELFF.

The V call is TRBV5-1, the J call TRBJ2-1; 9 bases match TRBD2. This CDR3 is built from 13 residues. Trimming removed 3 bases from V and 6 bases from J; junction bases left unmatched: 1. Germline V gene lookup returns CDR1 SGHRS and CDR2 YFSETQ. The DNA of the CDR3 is TGCGCCAGCAGCTCGCGGGGGGGCAATGAGCAGTTCTTC. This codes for CASSSRGGNEQFF.

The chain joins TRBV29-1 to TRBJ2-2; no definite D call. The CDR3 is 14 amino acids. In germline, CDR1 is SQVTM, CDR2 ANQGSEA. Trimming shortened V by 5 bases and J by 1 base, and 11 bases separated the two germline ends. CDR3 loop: CSVRKLLNTGELFF. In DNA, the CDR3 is TGCAGCGTTAGAAAGTTACTGAACACCGGGGAGCTGTTTTTT.

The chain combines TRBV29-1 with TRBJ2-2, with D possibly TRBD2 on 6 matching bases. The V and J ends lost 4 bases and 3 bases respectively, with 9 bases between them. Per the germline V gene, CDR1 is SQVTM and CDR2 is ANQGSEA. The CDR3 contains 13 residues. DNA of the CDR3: TGCAGCGTTGGGGCGGGATACACCGGGGAGCTGTTTTTT. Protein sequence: CSVGAGYTGELFF.